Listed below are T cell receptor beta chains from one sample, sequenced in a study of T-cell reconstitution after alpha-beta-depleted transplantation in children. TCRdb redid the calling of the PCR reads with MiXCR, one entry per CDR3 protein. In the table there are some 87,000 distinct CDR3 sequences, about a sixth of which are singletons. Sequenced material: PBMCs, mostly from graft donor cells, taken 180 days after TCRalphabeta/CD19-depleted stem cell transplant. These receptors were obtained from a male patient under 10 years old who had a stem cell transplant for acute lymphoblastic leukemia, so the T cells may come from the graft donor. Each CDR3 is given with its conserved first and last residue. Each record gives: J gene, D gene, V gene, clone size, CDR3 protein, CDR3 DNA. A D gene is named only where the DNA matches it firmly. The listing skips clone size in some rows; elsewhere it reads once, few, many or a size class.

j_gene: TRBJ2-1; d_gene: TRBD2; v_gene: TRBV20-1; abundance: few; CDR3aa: CSAPTLAGEVNEQFF; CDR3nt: TGCAGTGCTCCTACACTAGCGGGGGAAGTCAATGAGCAGTTCTTC
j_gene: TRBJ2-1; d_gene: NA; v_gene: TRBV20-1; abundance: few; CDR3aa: CSTDLVGLFSYNEQFF; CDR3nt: TGCAGTACGGACCTTGTAGGCCTTTTCTCCTACAATGAGCAGTTCTTC
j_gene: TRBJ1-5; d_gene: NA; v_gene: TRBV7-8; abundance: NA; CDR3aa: CASSLSPGNQPQHF; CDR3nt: TGTGCCAGCAGCTTATCCCCAGGGAATCAGCCCCAGCATTTT
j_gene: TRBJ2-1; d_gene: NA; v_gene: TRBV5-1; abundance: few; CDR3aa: CASSWGLGKDRTSNEQFF; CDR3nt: TGCGCCAGCAGCTGGGGGTTGGGAAAGGACCGTACGAGCAATGAGCAGTTCTTC
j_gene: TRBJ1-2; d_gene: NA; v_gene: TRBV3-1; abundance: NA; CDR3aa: CASSQDGGGYGYTF; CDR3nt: TGTGCCAGCAGCCAAGATGGCGGGGGTTATGGCTACACCTTC
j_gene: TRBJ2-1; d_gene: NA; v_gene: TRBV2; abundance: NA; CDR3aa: CASSERPRYDEQFF; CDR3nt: TGTGCCAGCAGTGAACGGCCGCGATACGATGAGCAGTTCTTC
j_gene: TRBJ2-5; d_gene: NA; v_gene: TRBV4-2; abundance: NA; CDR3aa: CASSGNKESRGRETQYF; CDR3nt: TGTGCCAGCAGCGGCAATAAAGAAAGCAGGGGACGGGAGACCCAGTACTTC
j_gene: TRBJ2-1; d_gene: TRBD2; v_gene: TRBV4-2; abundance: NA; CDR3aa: CASSQEIPLAGDLYNEQFF; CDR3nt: TGTGCCAGCAGCCAAGAGATCCCGCTAGCGGGGGACTTATACAATGAGCAGTTCTTC
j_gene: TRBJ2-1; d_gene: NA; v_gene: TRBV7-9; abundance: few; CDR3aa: CASSLAGAYNEQFF; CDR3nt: TGTGCCAGCAGCTTAGCGGGGGCTTACAATGAGCAGTTCTTC
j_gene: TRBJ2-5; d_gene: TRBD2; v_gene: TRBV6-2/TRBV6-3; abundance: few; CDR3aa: CASSDPGGQETQYF; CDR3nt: TGTGCCAGCAGTGACCCGGGGGGACAAGAGACCCAGTACTTC
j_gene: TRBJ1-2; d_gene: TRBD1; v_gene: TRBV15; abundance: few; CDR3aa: CATSGAFLDRVHYGYTF; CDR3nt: TGTGCCACCAGCGGGGCGTTTTTGGACAGGGTACACTATGGCTACACCTTC
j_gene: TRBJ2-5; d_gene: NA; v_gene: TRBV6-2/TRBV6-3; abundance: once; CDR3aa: CASSYSRTEVLETQYF; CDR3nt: TGTGCCAGCAGTTACTCAAGGACAGAGGTTTTAGAGACCCAGTACTTC
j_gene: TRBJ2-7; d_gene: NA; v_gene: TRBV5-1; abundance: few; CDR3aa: CASSHNEGPGEQYF; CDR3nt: TGCGCCAGCAGCCACAATGAGGGCCCGGGCGAGCAGTACTTC
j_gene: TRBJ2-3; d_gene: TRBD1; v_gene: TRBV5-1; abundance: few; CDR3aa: CASTKGQGLVDTQYF; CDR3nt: TGCGCCAGCACCAAGGGACAGGGATTGGTGGATACGCAGTATTTT
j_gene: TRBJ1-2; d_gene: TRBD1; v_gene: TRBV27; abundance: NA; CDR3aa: CASSFRDRADGYTF; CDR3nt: TGTGCCAGCAGTTTCCGCGACAGGGCGGATGGCTACACCTTC
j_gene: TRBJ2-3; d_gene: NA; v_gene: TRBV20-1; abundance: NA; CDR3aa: CSARPIHGGPDTQYF; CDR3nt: TGCAGTGCTAGACCCATCCATGGGGGACCAGATACGCAGTATTTT
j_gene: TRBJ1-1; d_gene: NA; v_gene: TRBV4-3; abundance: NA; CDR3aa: CASSHGGENTEAFF; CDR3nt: TGCGCCAGCAGCCATGGTGGAGAGAACACTGAAGCTTTCTTT
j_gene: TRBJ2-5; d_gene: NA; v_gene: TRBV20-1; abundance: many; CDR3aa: CSARDPLVGQETQYF; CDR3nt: TGCAGTGCTAGAGACCCTCTTGTGGGGCAAGAGACCCAGTACTTC
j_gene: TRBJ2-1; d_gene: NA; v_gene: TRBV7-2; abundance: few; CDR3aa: CASSLTGYNEQFF; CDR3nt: TGTGCCAGCAGCTTAACAGGCTACAATGAGCAGTTCTTC
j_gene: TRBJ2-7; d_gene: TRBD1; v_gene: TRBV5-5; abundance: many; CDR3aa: CASSLRTGEDEQYF; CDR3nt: TGTGCCAGCAGCCTAAGGACAGGGGAAGACGAGCAGTACTTC
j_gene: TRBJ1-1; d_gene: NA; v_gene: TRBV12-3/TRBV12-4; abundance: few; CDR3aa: CASSFDRYEAFF; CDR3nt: TGTGCCAGCAGTTTCGACAGGTATGAAGCTTTCTTT
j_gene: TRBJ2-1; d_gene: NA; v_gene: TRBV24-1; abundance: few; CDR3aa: CATSDLHGDEQFF; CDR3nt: TGTGCCACCAGTGATTTGCATGGTGATGAGCAGTTCTTC
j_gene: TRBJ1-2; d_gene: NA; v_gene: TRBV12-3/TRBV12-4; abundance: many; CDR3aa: CASSLSLGPDYGYTF; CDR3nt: TGTGCCAGCAGTTTAAGCCTGGGACCAGACTATGGCTACACCTTC
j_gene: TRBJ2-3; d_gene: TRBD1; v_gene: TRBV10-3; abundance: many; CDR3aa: CAIIDRGTDTQYF; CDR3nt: TGTGCCATCATAGACAGGGGGACAGATACGCAGTATTTT
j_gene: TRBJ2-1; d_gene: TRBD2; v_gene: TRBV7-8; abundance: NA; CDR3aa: CASSLRFSGSEQFF; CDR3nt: TGTGCCAGCAGCTTACGCTTTAGCGGGAGTGAGCAGTTCTTC
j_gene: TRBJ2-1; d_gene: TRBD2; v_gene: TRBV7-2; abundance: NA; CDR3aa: CASSLGAGGVYNEQFF; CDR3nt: TGTGCCAGCAGCTTAGGGGCGGGGGGGGTCTACAATGAGCAGTTCTTC
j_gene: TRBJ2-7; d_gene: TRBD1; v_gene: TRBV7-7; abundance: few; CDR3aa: CASSLGGQGGYEQYF; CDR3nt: TGTGCCAGCAGCTTAGGCGGACAGGGGGGTTACGAGCAGTACTTC
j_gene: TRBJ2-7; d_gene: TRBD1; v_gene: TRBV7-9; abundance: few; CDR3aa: CASSLFRTGGTYEQYF; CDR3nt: TGTGCCAGCAGCTTATTTCGGACAGGGGGTACCTACGAGCAGTACTTC
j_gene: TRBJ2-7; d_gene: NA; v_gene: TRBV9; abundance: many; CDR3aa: CASSPGLTYEQYF; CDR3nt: TGTGCCAGCAGCCCGGGACTGACCTACGAGCAGTACTTC
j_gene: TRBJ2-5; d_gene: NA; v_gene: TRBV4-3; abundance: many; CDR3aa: CASSPSGKQETQYF; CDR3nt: TGCGCCAGCAGCCCGAGCGGAAAACAAGAGACCCAGTACTTC
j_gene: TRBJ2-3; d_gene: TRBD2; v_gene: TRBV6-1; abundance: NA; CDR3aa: CATSGDGGALTDTQYF; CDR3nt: TGTGCCACCAGCGGTGACGGGGGGGCCCTCACAGATACGCAGTATTTT
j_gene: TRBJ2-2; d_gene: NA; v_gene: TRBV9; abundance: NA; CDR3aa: CASSVGPTSLGNTGELFF; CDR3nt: TGTGCCAGCAGCGTAGGCCCTACATCTCTGGGGAACACCGGGGAGCTGTTTTTT
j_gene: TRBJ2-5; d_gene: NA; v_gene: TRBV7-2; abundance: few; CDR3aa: CASSLRQSTETQYF; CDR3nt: TGTGCCAGCAGCCTTCGACAGAGCACGGAGACCCAGTACTTC
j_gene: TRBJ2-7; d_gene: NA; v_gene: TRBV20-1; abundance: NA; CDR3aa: CSARVRFGGPHEQYF; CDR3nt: NA
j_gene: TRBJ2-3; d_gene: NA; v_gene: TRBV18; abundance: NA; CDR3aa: CASSASTDTQYF; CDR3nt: TGTGCCAGCTCCGCTAGCACAGATACGCAGTATTTT
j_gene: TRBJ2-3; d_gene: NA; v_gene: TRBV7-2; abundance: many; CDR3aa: CASSLLTSTDTQYF; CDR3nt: TGTGCCAGCAGCTTATTAACTAGCACAGATACGCAGTATTTT
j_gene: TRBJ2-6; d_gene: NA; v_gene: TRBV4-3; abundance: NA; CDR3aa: CASSQDPPHGANVLTF; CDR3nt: TGCGCCAGCAGCCAAGATCCGCCCCATGGGGCCAACGTCCTGACTTTC
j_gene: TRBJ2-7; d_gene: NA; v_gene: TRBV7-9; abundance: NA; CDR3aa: CASSVAGWSYEQYF; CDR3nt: TGTGCCAGCAGCGTCGCCGGTTGGTCCTACGAGCAGTACTTC
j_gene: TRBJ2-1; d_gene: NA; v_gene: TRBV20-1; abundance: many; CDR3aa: CSASIGNIGQFF; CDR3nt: TGCAGTGCTAGTATTGGTAATATTGGACAGTTCTTC
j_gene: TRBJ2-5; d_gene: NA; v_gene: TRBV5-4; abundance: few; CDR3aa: CASSARPQETQYF; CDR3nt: TGTGCCAGCAGCGCAAGACCCCAAGAGACCCAGTACTTC
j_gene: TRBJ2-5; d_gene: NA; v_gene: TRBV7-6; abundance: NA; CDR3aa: CASSLTAGQRQETQYF; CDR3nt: TGTGCCAGCAGCTTAACGGCAGGACAGCGTCAAGAGACCCAGTACTTC
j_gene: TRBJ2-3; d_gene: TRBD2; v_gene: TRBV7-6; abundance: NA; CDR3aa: CASSLVLAGTDTQYF; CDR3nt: TGTGCCAGCAGCTTAGTACTAGCGGGGACAGATACGCAGTATTTT
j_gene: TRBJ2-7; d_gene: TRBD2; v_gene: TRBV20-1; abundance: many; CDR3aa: CSASPLAGVSYEQYF; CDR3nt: TGCAGTGCTAGTCCCCTAGCGGGCGTCTCCTACGAGCAGTACTTC
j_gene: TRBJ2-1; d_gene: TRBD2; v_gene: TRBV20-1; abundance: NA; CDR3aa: CSAPSGNSYNEQFF; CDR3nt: TGCAGTGCTCCTAGCGGCAACTCCTACAATGAGCAGTTCTTC
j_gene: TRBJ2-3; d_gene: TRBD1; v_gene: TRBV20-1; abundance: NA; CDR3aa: CSARDPRTGGTDTQYF; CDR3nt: TGCAGTGCTAGAGATCCGCGGACAGGGGGCACAGATACGCAGTATTTT
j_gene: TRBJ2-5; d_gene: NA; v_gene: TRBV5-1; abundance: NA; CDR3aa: CASSPPQETQYF; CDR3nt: TGCGCCAGCAGCCCCCCCCAAGAGACCCAGTACTTC
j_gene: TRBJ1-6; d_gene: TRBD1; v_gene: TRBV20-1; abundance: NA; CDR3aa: CSARDRRTGGDSPLHF; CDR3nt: TGCAGTGCTAGAGATAGGAGGACAGGGGGAGATTCACCCCTCCACTTT
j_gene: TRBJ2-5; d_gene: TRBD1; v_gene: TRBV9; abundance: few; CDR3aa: CASSVGGRGTQETQYF; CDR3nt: TGTGCCAGCAGCGTAGGAGGCAGGGGGACGCAAGAGACCCAGTACTTC
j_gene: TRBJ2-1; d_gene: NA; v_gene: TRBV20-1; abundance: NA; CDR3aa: CKPSSYNEQFF; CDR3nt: TGCAAGCCGAGCTCCTACAATGAGCAGTTCTTC
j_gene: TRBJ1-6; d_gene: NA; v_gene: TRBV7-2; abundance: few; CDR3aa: CASSLQFDGYNSPLHF; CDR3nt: TGTGCCAGCAGCTTACAATTTGACGGATATAATTCACCCCTCCACTTT
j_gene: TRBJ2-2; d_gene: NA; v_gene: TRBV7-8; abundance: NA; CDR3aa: CASSLVASFGNTGELFF; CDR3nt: TGTGCCAGCAGCTTAGTCGCCAGCTTCGGGAACACCGGGGAGCTGTTTTTT
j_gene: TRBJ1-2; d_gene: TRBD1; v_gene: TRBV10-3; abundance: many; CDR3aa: CAINPAGQGSYGYTF; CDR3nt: TGTGCCATCAATCCTGCGGGACAGGGTTCCTATGGCTACACCTTC
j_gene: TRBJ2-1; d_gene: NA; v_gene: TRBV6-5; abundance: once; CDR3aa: CASSAYNEQFF; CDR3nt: TGTGCCAGCAGTGCGTATAATGAGCAGTTCTTC
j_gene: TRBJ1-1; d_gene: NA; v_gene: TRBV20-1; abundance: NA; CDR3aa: CSARDKLYTEAFF; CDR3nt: TGCAGTGCAAGGGACAAGCTTTACACTGAAGCTTTCTTT
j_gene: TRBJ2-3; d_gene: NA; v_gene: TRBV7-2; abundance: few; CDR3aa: CASSSRQDNLGDTQYF; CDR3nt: TGTGCCAGCAGCTCGCGACAGGATAACCTTGGGGATACGCAGTATTTT